The 26 T cell receptor beta chains presented below share a single source sample, sequenced in a study of early T cells in non-severe SARS-CoV-2 infection. TCRdb analysed the 5' RACE reads with MiXCR anew, one entry per CDR3 protein. The sample consists of 65,000 to 80,000 distinct CDR3 sequences, about 11% of them appearing once. The sample comprised whole blood. Receptors were obtained from an adult who was a healthcare worker with PCR-confirmed SARS-CoV-2 infection or an uninfected control (not recorded which).

This clonotype was counted at least ten times. The chain links TRBV6-1 to TRBJ1-2, with D perhaps matching TRBD1 (6 bases). CDR1 and CDR2 (germline): MNHNS, SASEGT. The CDR3 spans 12 residues. V lost 9 bases and J 5 bases, leaving 13 bases between the germline ends. The CDR3 nucleotides read TGTGCCAGTAGGACAGCGGGATATGGCTACACCTTC. This encodes CASRTAGYGYTF.

This clonotype has just a few counts. The chain recombines TRBV5-6 with TRBJ2-1; 9 bases fit TRBD1. Trimming took 3 bases from V and 5 from J; bases not matched to a gene: 3. CDR1 SGHDT and CDR2 YYEEEE come from the germline V gene. The CDR3 runs to 14 residues. The CDR3 region has the DNA TGTGCCAGCAGCTCCTGGACAGGGGACAATGAGCAGTTCTTC. It translates to CASSSWTGDNEQFF.

This clonotype was seen a handful of times. The J gene is TRBJ2-2, the V gene TRBV12-3 or TRBV12-4, with D perhaps assigned TRBD1 or TRBD2 (5 bases each). This CDR3 has 14 amino acids. V lost 3 bases to trimming and J lost 4 bases, with 9 bases between them. The CDR3 DNA follows: TGTGCCAGCAGTTTTGGGGGTATCACCGGGGAGCTGTTTTTT. As protein: CASSFGGITGELFF.

This clonotype was seen only a few times. The V and J genes are TRBV20-1 and TRBJ2-3, with D possibly TRBD2 on 5 matching bases. The CDR3 is 16 residues long. Germline V lookup: CDR1 DFQATT, CDR2 SNEGSKA (reference sequence). Trimming left V 0 bases short and J 2 bases short, with 15 bases between. The chain's CDR3 is CSARDPISDFTDTQYF. The CDR3, as DNA: TGCAGTGCTAGAGATCCGATTAGCGACTTCACAGATACGCAGTATTTT.

This clonotype came up a few times. The rearrangement joins TRBV5-4 to TRBJ1-6, with 9 bases lining up with TRBD1. This CDR3 has 17 residues. Per germline, CDR1 SGHNT and CDR2 YYREEE (reference sequence). The V segment lost 0 bases and the J segment 10 bases; nucleotides outside the gene matches: 11. The CDR3 loop reads CASSLDPTGGEGSPLHF. As DNA, the CDR3 is TGTGCCAGCAGCTTGGACCCCACAGGGGGCGAAGGGTCACCCCTCCACTTT.

For this clonotype: This may be a read error, as it is one base from a much larger clone. This chain links TRBV5-1 with TRBJ2-2; TRBD1 is a possible D gene (5 bases). Germline CDR1 and CDR2: SGHRS and YFSETQ. The CDR3 is made up of 16 amino acids. CDR3 nucleotides: TGCGCCTGCAGCTTGGCTCCCTCAGGACAATCCGGGGAGCTGTTTTTT. Amino acid sequence: CACSLAPSGQSGELFF.

This chain uses TRBV14 with TRBJ1-6; D uncertain. Looked up from germline, CDR1 is SGHDN and CDR2 is FVKESK. V lost 1 base and J 14 bases, leaving 9 bases between the germline ends. The CDR3 contains 12 residues. CDR3 in DNA: TGTGCCAGCAGCCAAGCTTGGGTGGCCCTCCACTTT. It is translated as CASSQAWVALHF.

The table lists this clonotype with a few counts. This chain joins TRBV25-1 and TRBJ1-5; possible D gene TRBD1, 6 bases. The CDR3 length is 14 residues. Trimming removed 2 bases from V and 3 bases from J, with 8 bases in between. Germline V gives CDR1 MGHDK, CDR2 SYGVNS. This CDR3 is CASSETGYNQPQHF. The CDR3 DNA is TGTGCCAGCAGTGAAACAGGGTACAATCAGCCCCAGCATTTT.

Comments on this clonotype: This may arise from a read error, as a much more abundant clone is one base away. This chain connects TRBV9 to TRBJ2-2, with D perhaps given as TRBD1 or TRBD2 (5 bases each). In germline, CDR1 is SGDLS, CDR2 YYNGEE. This CDR3 spans 14 amino acids. Here the CDR3 DNA reads TGTGCCAGCAGCGTAGGGACGGACACCGGGGAGCCGTTTTTT. This encodes CASSVGTDTGEPFF.

The CDR3, as DNA: TGCAGTGCTAATCCAACCGGGGGGTTTTCCTACGAGCAGTACTTC. It translates to CSANPTGGFSYEQYF. V and J are TRBV20-1 and TRBJ2-7; 7 bases map to TRBD2. Germline values: CDR1 DFQATT, CDR2 SNEGSKA (reference sequence). CDR3 length: 15 amino acids. V was pared by 4 bases and J by 1 base, with 10 bases of the junction left unmatched.

At least ten counts were recorded for this clonotype. This chain links TRBV27 with TRBJ2-4; possibly TRBD1 for D (5 bases). Looked up from germline, CDR1 is MNHEY and CDR2 is SMNVEV (reference sequence). V was pared by 4 bases and J by 2 bases, with 18 bases between. This CDR3 is built from 17 residues. The DNA of the CDR3 is TGTGCCAGCAGTTCCCATTACAGGATAGGGACCAAAAACATTCAGTACTTC. Translated, it gives CASSSHYRIGTKNIQYF.

This clonotype appeared many times. The chain uses TRBV7-2 and TRBJ2-7; D is possibly TRBD1 (6 bases). The ends were cut back, 5 bases at V and 5 bases at J, with 19 bases in the middle. The CDR3 extends over 15 amino acids. From germline, CDR1 is SGHTA and CDR2 FQGNSA. The CDR3 spells CASSPNGQGLNEQYF. In DNA form, the CDR3 reads TGTGCCAGCAGCCCGAACGGGCAGGGGTTGAACGAGCAGTACTTC.

Ten or more counts support this clonotype. The chain couples TRBV18 to TRBJ1-2, with D possibly being TRBD1 (5 bases). The germline gives CDR1 KGHSH, CDR2 LQKENI. The CDR3 runs to 13 residues. V was trimmed by 5 bases and J by 7 bases, leaving 14 bases between them. The CDR3 loop is CASSDGGLSGYTF. The DNA of the CDR3 is TGTGCCAGCTCAGACGGGGGGTTGAGTGGCTACACCTTC.

This clonotype was seen a few times. The chain is built from TRBV20-1 and TRBJ2-7; D tentatively reads TRBD1 or TRBD2 (5 bases each). The CDR3 totals 16 residues. Germline lookup yields CDR1 DFQATT and CDR2 SNEGSKA (reference sequence). With 6 bases removed from V and 3 bases from J, the gap between germline ends came to 24 bases. The CDR3 sequence: CSAIPISGPGGYEQYF. The CDR3 DNA reads as TGCAGTGCCATCCCGATCTCGGGCCCTGGGGGCTACGAGCAGTACTTC.

The CDR3 region has the DNA TGTGCCAGCAGCTTGCCCCAGGCTGGCTATGGCTACACCTTC. Its protein is CASSLPQAGYGYTF. The gene calls are TRBV5-5 and TRBJ1-2; D not certain. The CDR3 extends over 14 amino acids. In germline, CDR1 is SGHKS, CDR2 YYEKEE (reference sequence). The V and J ends lost 1 base and 4 bases respectively, with 11 bases between them.

This clonotype was detected ten times or more. V usage is TRBV11-2 and J usage is TRBJ1-4, with TRBD1 matching over 9 bases. The CDR3 totals 17 residues. With 5 bases clipped from V and 3 bases from J, the junction kept 10 bases outside the gene matches. Germline CDR1 SGHAT, CDR2 FQNNGV. CDR3: CASSARTGGGSNEKLFF. The CDR3 DNA is TGTGCCAGCAGCGCGAGAACAGGGGGCGGATCTAATGAAAAACTGTTTTTT.

The sample holds many counts of this clonotype. The V call is TRBV5-4, the J call TRBJ2-7; D is possibly TRBD1 (6 bases). Trimming removed 3 bases from V and 0 bases from J, with 10 bases in between. This CDR3 is built from 14 residues. CDR1 SGHNT and CDR2 YYREEE come from the germline V gene (reference sequence). In nucleotides, the CDR3 is TGTGCCAGCAGCTCCCAGGGGTACTCCTACGAGCAGTACTTC. This codes for CASSSQGYSYEQYF. The full variable domain, with the rest looked up from reference TRBV5-4 and TRBJ2-7, is ETGVTQSPTHLIKTRGQQVTLRCSSQSGHNTVSWYQQALGQGPQFIFQYYREEENGRGNFPPRFSGLQFPNYSSELNVNALELDDSALYLCASSSQGYSYEQYFGPGTRLTVT.

This clonotype was detected many times. The chain recombines TRBV24-1 with TRBJ2-5; a possible D gene is TRBD2 (5 bases). Germline V gene lookup returns CDR1 KGHDR and CDR2 SFDVKD. V lost 5 bases and J lost 5, with 17 bases in between. The CDR3 spans 15 residues. The CDR3 spells CATSATLFGEETQYF. CDR3 DNA sequence: TGTGCCACCAGTGCCACCCTCTTCGGGGAGGAGACCCAGTACTTC.

This clonotype was seen many times. This chain joins TRBV3-1 and TRBJ1-1; D remains unclear. There are 11 residues in the CDR3. Germline V CDR1 and CDR2: LGHDT, YNNKEL (reference sequence). Trimming left V 4 bases short and J 3 bases short, with 3 bases between. The CDR3 nucleotides read TGTGCCAGCAGCCGGGACACTGAAGCTTTCTTT. It encodes CASSRDTEAFF.

This clonotype was seen a handful of times. The genes are TRBV6-6 and TRBJ2-2; D is unresolved. CDR3 length equals 16 residues. Trimming shortened V by 8 bases and J by 6 bases, and 22 bases separated the two germline ends. CDR1 MNHNY and CDR2 SVGAGI come from the germline V gene (reference sequence). The CDR3 sequence: CASSSPLRRSPGELFF. The CDR3 DNA follows: TGTGCCAGCTCCTCCCCCCTCAGAAGATCTCCCGGGGAGCTGTTTTTT.

This clonotype has just a few counts. V and J are TRBV6-2 or TRBV6-3 and TRBJ2-5; unclear D gene. The CDR3 runs 13 residues. With 6 bases removed from V and 5 bases from J, the gap between germline ends came to 13 bases. Germline values: CDR1 MNHEY, CDR2 SVGEGT. The DNA for the CDR3 is TGTGCCAGCAGAGATCTTGTGAAGGAGACCCAGTACTTC. Protein sequence: CASRDLVKETQYF.

This clonotype was picked up a small number of times. The chain has TRBV7-2 and TRBJ2-7, with TRBD2 identical over 9 bases. CDR1 is SGHTA and CDR2 is FQGNSA in the germline V gene. This CDR3 is built from 19 residues. The J segment lost 2 bases and the V segment lost 2 bases, leaving 16 bases of the junction unmatched. The CDR3 coding sequence is TGTGCCAGCAGCTTACACTTAGGGATTAGCGGGGGACTTACCTACGAGCAGTACTTC. Protein product: CASSLHLGISGGLTYEQYF.

This clonotype was found many times. The CDR3 DNA reads as TGTGCCAGCAGCTGGGGGACGGCGGATCAGCCCCAGCATTTT. This codes for CASSWGTADQPQHF. This rearrangement joins TRBV7-9 to TRBJ1-5; weak D call: TRBD1 (5 bases). Germline V gene sequence: CDR1 SEHNR, CDR2 FQNEAQ (reference sequence). Between the trimmed V and J ends, which lost 4 bases and 5 bases, there was a span of 12 bases. The CDR3 loop spans 14 amino acids.

This clonotype occurred many times. The chain has TRBV7-9 and TRBJ2-2; TRBD1 matches at 7 bases. Germline V lookup: CDR1 SEHNR, CDR2 FQNEAQ (reference sequence). V dropped 5 bases and J dropped 4; count of bases not matched to a gene: 13. CDR3 length: 17 amino acids. DNA of the CDR3: TGTGCCAGCAGCGCGTTGCCGGGACAGAATCCCACCGGGGAGCTGTTTTTT. Translation gives CASSALPGQNPTGELFF.

This clonotype was observed a handful of times. The rearrangement links TRBV15 to TRBJ1-6; a weak D match, TRBD1 (5 bases). Germline lookup yields CDR1 LNHNV and CDR2 YYDKDF (reference sequence). The length of the CDR3 is 19 residues. The V end lost 0 bases, the J end lost 7 bases, and 22 bases lay between the germline ends. This chain's CDR3 is CATSRDSPGGTLRNSPLHF. CDR3 nucleotides: TGTGCCACCAGCAGAGATTCACCGGGAGGGACGTTAAGAAATTCACCCCTCCACTTT.

The chain employs TRBV4-1 and TRBJ2-2; D gene uncertain. The germline V gene encodes CDR1 MGHRA and CDR2 YSYEKL. The length of the CDR3 is 13 residues. Trimming stripped 11 bases from V and 2 bases from J, with 12 bases between. As DNA, the CDR3 is TGCGCCTCCGCGCAGGACAACACCGGGGAGCTGTTTTTT. Its protein product is CASAQDNTGELFF.